The rows below give T cell receptor beta chains drawn from one sample of a study of T-cell memory formation after mild COVID-19. One entry per CDR3 protein results from TCRdb running MiXCR on the 5' RACE reads. The repertoire holds 300,000 to 350,000 distinct CDR3 sequences, over 11% seen once, with around 20% in the top ten. Sequences were obtained from PBMCs or a T cell subset sorted from them (not recorded which). The receptors stem from a man between 18 and 35 years old who had mild COVID-19 (a few samples of this study predate the infection). Cell type and time point are not known. CDR3s include the opening cysteine and the closing phenylalanine or tryptophan. A D gene is named only where the DNA matches it firmly. Not every row has a clone size; where given, it reads once, few, many or a size class.

size	V	D	J	CDR3	DNA
few	TRBV20-1	.	TRBJ1-1	CSGTPSGTEAFF	TGCAGTGGCACACCCTCCGGGACTGAAGCTTTCTTT
.	TRBV6-5	TRBD1	TRBJ1-2	CASKHGQGSLYGYTF	TGTGCCAGCAAGCACGGACAGGGGAGCCTCTATGGCTACACCTTC
.	TRBV12-3/TRBV12-4	.	TRBJ1-1	CATTGLANTEAFF	TGTGCCACCACCGGGTTGGCGAACACTGAAGCTTTCTTT
few	TRBV6-5	.	TRBJ2-3	CASSPRVGRDTQYF	TGTGCCAGCAGTCCCAGGGTAGGACGAGATACGCAGTATTTT
few	TRBV4-3	.	TRBJ2-5	CASSQAPQETQYF	TGCGCCAGCAGCCAAGCCCCCCAAGAGACCCAGTACTTC
few	TRBV18	.	TRBJ2-7	CASSPAGQAYEQYF	TGTGCCAGCTCACCAGCGGGACAAGCCTACGAGCAGTACTTC
few	TRBV7-9	TRBD1	TRBJ2-5	CASSIVGTGAQETQYF	TGTGCCAGCAGCATAGTTGGGACAGGGGCTCAAGAGACCCAGTACTTC
.	TRBV9	.	TRBJ1-4	CASSVEVRPGEKLFF	TGTGCCAGCAGCGTAGAGGTCCGGCCGGGTGAAAAACTGTTTTTT
few	TRBV5-4	.	TRBJ2-5	CASSSGPDGETQYF	TGTGCCAGCAGTTCGGGCCCGGATGGGGAGACCCAGTACTTC
few	TRBV5-1	TRBD2	TRBJ2-3	CASSLAGTSGADTQYF	TGCGCCAGCAGCTTGGCGGGGACTAGCGGCGCAGATACGCAGTATTTT
few	TRBV27	TRBD1	TRBJ1-6	CASRITGDNSPLHF	TGTGCCAGCAGAATTACAGGGGACAATTCACCCCTCCACTTT
many	TRBV6-2/TRBV6-3	TRBD1	TRBJ1-2	CASSYTGTDYGYTF	TGTGCCAGCAGTTACACCGGGACAGACTATGGCTACACCTTC
few	TRBV7-9	.	TRBJ2-1	CASSSLMGGAHYNEQFF	TGTGCCAGCAGTTCGCTCATGGGGGGAGCCCACTACAATGAGCAGTTCTTC
.	TRBV18	.	TRBJ2-5	CASSPMETQYF	TGTGCCAGCTCACCAATGGAGACCCAGTACTTC
few	TRBV18	TRBD1	TRBJ1-4	CASSSPGQAGADEKLFF	TGTGCCAGCTCCTCCCCGGGACAGGCGGGGGCGGATGAAAAACTGTTTTTT
.	TRBV4-2	TRBD1	TRBJ2-3	CASSQDLGQGSDTQYF	TGTGCCAGCAGCCAAGATTTGGGACAGGGGTCAGATACGCAGTATTTT
few	TRBV6-2/TRBV6-3	.	TRBJ2-2	CASIATDPGTGELFF	TGTGCCAGTATAGCTACAGATCCCGGCACCGGGGAGCTGTTTTTT
.	TRBV18	.	TRBJ2-5	CASSPPKGSQETQYF	TGTGCCAGCTCACCACCGAAGGGGTCCCAAGAGACCCAGTACTTC
.	TRBV20-1	.	TRBJ2-2	CSAPASGTTGELFF	TGCAGTGCCCCGGCATCGGGGACTACCGGGGAGCTGTTTTTT
.	TRBV5-1	.	TRBJ1-4	CASSLIGADATNEKLFF	TGCGCCAGCAGCTTGATTGGGGCAGACGCAACTAATGAAAAACTGTTTTTT
.	TRBV24-1	TRBD1	TRBJ2-5	CATSGGTAETQYF	TGTGCCACCAGTGGAGGGACAGCGGAGACCCAGTACTTC
few	TRBV7-3	.	TRBJ2-1	CASSSQGDEQFF	TGTGCCAGCAGCTCCCAGGGCGATGAGCAGTTCTTC
.	TRBV7-9	.	TRBJ1-4	CASSHGLEKLFF	TGTGCCAGCAGCCATGGGCTGGAAAAACTGTTTTTT
few	TRBV12-3/TRBV12-4	.	TRBJ2-2	CASLNRVDTGELFF	TGTGCCAGCCTAAACAGGGTTGACACCGGGGAGCTGTTTTTT
.	TRBV9	.	TRBJ1-2	CASSASAGAGGYTF	TGTGCCAGCAGCGCGTCGGCGGGGGCTGGTGGCTACACCTTC
many	TRBV15	.	TRBJ2-3	CATSRDEGRVTDTQYF	TGTGCCACCAGCAGAGATGAAGGGAGAGTCACAGATACGCAGTATTTT
.	TRBV5-4	.	TRBJ1-1	CASSLDTGTEAFF	TGTGCCAGCAGCTTGGACACGGGGACTGAAGCTTTCTTT
few	TRBV10-2	TRBD1	TRBJ1-2	CASSGTGRDYGYTF	TGCGCCAGCAGTGGGACAGGACGTGACTATGGCTACACCTTC
many	TRBV9	.	TRBJ1-5	CASSVDGYSNQPQHF	TGTGCCAGCAGCGTAGATGGGTATAGCAATCAGCCCCAGCATTTT
.	TRBV29-1	TRBD2	TRBJ2-3	CSVGLAGAFTDTQYF	TGCAGCGTTGGCCTAGCGGGGGCCTTCACAGATACGCAGTATTTT
.	TRBV3-1	.	TRBJ1-6	CASSINDGHSPLHF	TGTGCCAGCAGCATCAACGACGGGCATTCACCCCTCCACTTT
few	TRBV4-3	.	TRBJ2-5	CASSQDLAQQETQYF	TGCGCCAGCAGCCAAGATCTGGCCCAGCAAGAGACCCAGTACTTC
.	TRBV7-9	.	TRBJ2-2	CASSSGLSRVWGTGELFF	TGTGCCAGCAGCTCGGGACTGTCGAGGGTTTGGGGGACCGGGGAGCTGTTTTTT
few	TRBV7-2	TRBD1	TRBJ1-3	CASSLAGFPRGPSGNTIYF	TGTGCCAGCAGCTTAGCTGGTTTCCCTAGGGGGCCCTCTGGAAACACCATATATTTT
.	TRBV4-1	.	TRBJ2-4	CASSQGLSATGLAKNIQYF	TGCGCCAGCAGCCAAGGGTTATCGGCGACGGGACTAGCCAAAAACATTCAGTACTTC
.	TRBV28	.	TRBJ2-3	CASTRRSDTQYF	TGTGCCAGCACGCGGCGATCGGATACGCAGTATTTT
many	TRBV14	.	TRBJ2-5	CASRRGSRETQYF	TGTGCCAGCAGGCGAGGGAGTAGAGAGACCCAGTACTTC
.	TRBV27	.	TRBJ2-1	CASSRGGIGDNEQFF	TGTGCCAGCAGCCGGGGCGGAATTGGCGACAATGAGCAGTTCTTC
many	TRBV7-2	.	TRBJ2-1	CASSATRSPYNEQFF	TGTGCCAGCAGCGCCACTAGATCCCCCTACAATGAGCAGTTCTTC
few	TRBV24-1	TRBD2	TRBJ2-1	CATSDPKRAGGYNEQFF	TGTGCCACCAGTGACCCAAAACGAGCGGGGGGGTACAATGAGCAGTTCTTC
few	TRBV28	TRBD1	TRBJ2-2	CASSDRDRALSSGELFF	TGTGCCAGCAGTGACCGGGACAGGGCCCTTTCCAGCGGGGAGCTGTTTTTT
.	TRBV7-8	TRBD1	TRBJ1-5	CASSLEARQGNQPQHF	TGTGCCAGCAGCTTAGAGGCACGACAGGGAAATCAGCCCCAGCATTTT
.	TRBV7-2	.	TRBJ1-5	CASSRQLSDQPQHF	TGTGCCAGCAGTCGACAGCTTTCGGATCAGCCCCAGCATTTT
many	TRBV6-5	TRBD2	TRBJ2-2	CASNPGLAGQELFF	TGTGCCAGCAATCCGGGACTAGCGGGCCAGGAGCTGTTTTTT
few	TRBV27	.	TRBJ1-1	CASSLNGQNTEAFF	TGTGCCAGCAGTTTAAACGGGCAGAACACTGAAGCTTTCTTT
many	TRBV6-5	.	TRBJ1-6	CASSYQSSYNSPLHF	TGTGCCAGCAGTTACCAGAGCTCCTATAATTCACCCCTCCACTTT
.	TRBV7-9	.	TRBJ1-2	CASSPPIRGRDYGYTF	TGTGCCAGCAGCCCGCCTATCCGGGGGAGAGACTATGGCTACACCTTC
few	TRBV20-1	.	TRBJ1-4	CSASEGGDNEKLFF	TGCAGTGCTAGCGAGGGGGGGGACAATGAAAAACTGTTTTTT
.	TRBV5-1	.	TRBJ2-7	CASTIGGGYEQYF	TGCGCCAGCACAATCGGGGGCGGATACGAGCAGTACTTC
.	TRBV11-2	.	TRBJ2-2	CASSLGVRTGELFF	TGTGCCAGCAGCTTGGGCGTTCGGACCGGGGAGCTGTTTTTT
.	TRBV7-3	.	TRBJ2-1	CASSEGGNGNEQFF	TGTGCCAGCAGTGAGGGGGGGAATGGCAATGAGCAGTTCTTC
few	TRBV25-1	.	TRBJ1-2	CASSELYGYTF	TGTGCCAGCAGTGAACTCTATGGCTACACCTTC
.	TRBV10-3	TRBD1	TRBJ1-5	CAISESVTGSSRHF	TGTGCCATCAGTGAGTCGGTGACAGGGTCTTCTCGGCATTTT
.	TRBV6-1	.	TRBJ1-1	CASSEAGGHTEAFF	TGTGCCAGCAGTGAAGCGGGCGGACACACTGAAGCTTTCTTT